These T cell receptor beta chains were read from a single sample in a study of beta chain features in type 1 diabetes. TCRdb's table, derived via immunoSEQ multiplex PCR, lists solely in-frame clones and lacks some. The sample records under 850,000 clones, around 15% being singletons. The material sequenced was naive CD4+ T cells from blood. The receptors come from a man aged 18 to 35 with type 1 diabetes. The CDR3 runs from the conserved cysteine through the conserved F or W. Each record gives: J gene, V gene, clone size, D gene, CDR3 DNA, CDR3 protein. A D gene is named only where the DNA matches it firmly. Where a row states a size, it is once, few, many or the class of an expanded clone; other rows omit it.

>TRBJ1-2|TRBV4-1|few|TRBD1
TGCGCCAGCAGCCAAGATTGGACAGGCAACTATGGCTACACCTTC
CASSQDWTGNYGYTF
>TRBJ1-5|TRBV30|.|.
TGTGCCTGGAGTGTGTCGGGAGATCAGCCCCAGCATTTT
CAWSVSGDQPQHF
>TRBJ1-1|TRBV5-1|.|.
TGCGCCAGCAGCTTGGTGGCAGGGATTGAAGCTTTCTTT
CASSLVAGIEAFF
>TRBJ2-4|TRBV4-2|.|TRBD1
TGTGCCAGCAGCCAACTGTCCGGGACAGGAAACATTCAGTACTTC
CASSQLSGTGNIQYF
>TRBJ2-1|TRBV6-4|few|.
TGTGCCAGCAGCACTGAGGCAGGGACCTACAATGAGCAGTTCTTC
CASSTEAGTYNEQFF
>TRBJ1-1|TRBV6-5|.|.
TGTGCCAGCAGTTACGGCGAGAGCACTGAAGCTTTCTTT
CASSYGESTEAFF
>TRBJ2-7|TRBV7-6|few|TRBD2
TGTGCCAGCAGCAGACTAGCGGGGGCCCCCTACGAGCAGTACTTC
CASSRLAGAPYEQYF
>TRBJ1-6|TRBV4-1|.|.
TGCGCCAGCAGCCAAGGTCGATGGTATCAGGGGTATTCACCCCTCCACTTT
CASSQGRWYQGYSPLHF
>TRBJ1-2|TRBV10-3|few|.
TGTGCCATCATGAGCCCTAGTAACTATGGCTACACCTTC
CAIMSPSNYGYTF
>TRBJ1-2|TRBV4-1|.|.
TGCGCCAGCAGCCAGACAGGACTCTATGGCTACACCTTC
CASSQTGLYGYTF
>TRBJ2-3|TRBV5-1|few|.
TGCGCCAGCAGCTTGGAGGGCAGGGACTTCACAGATACGCAGTATTTT
CASSLEGRDFTDTQYF
>TRBJ2-3|TRBV18|.|.
TGTGCCAGCTCACCAACGTTGGATACGCAGTATTTT
CASSPTLDTQYF
>TRBJ2-2|TRBV5-1|.|TRBD1
TGCGCCAGCAGCTTGGGCGGACAGGTTCGCACCGGGGAGCTGTTTTTT
CASSLGGQVRTGELFF
>TRBJ1-2|TRBV4-1|.|TRBD1
TGCGCCAGCAGCCAGCCGGGACAGGGGAACTATGGCTACACCTTC
CASSQPGQGNYGYTF
>TRBJ2-7|TRBV6-5|.|.
TGTGCCAGCAGTTACGATGGGACTCCTACCTACGAGCAGTACTTC
CASSYDGTPTYEQYF
>TRBJ1-2|TRBV6-5|.|.
TGTGCCAGCAGAAGGAACTATGGCTACACCTTC
CASRRNYGYTF
>TRBJ2-5|TRBV10-3|few|TRBD2
TGTGCCATCAATGCGGGGGGGCCGGAGACCCAGTACTTC
CAINAGGPETQYF
>TRBJ1-5|TRBV30|.|.
TGTGCCTGGAGTGCGGGCCAGGGAGATCAGCCCCAGCATTTT
CAWSAGQGDQPQHF
>TRBJ1-5|TRBV7-2|few|.
TGTGCCAGCAGCTTAGAGCCGAAGTATAGCAATCAGCCCCAGCATTTT
CASSLEPKYSNQPQHF
>TRBJ1-6|TRBV19|few|.
TGTGCCTCCCGGGACTATAATTCACCCCTCCACTTT
CASRDYNSPLHF
>TRBJ2-1|TRBV7-2|once|TRBD1
TGTGCCAGCAGCTCGACAGGGTTTAACAATGAGCAGTTCTTC
CASSSTGFNNEQFF
>TRBJ2-2|TRBV5-1|.|TRBD1
TGCGCCAGCAGCACCCACCCGGGACAGGGTTTGTTCACCGGGGAGCTGTTTTTT
CASSTHPGQGLFTGELFF
>TRBJ2-3|TRBV10-3|.|.
TGTGCCATCCGTGGGGCAGGGCCAGATACGCAGTATTTT
CAIRGAGPDTQYF
>TRBJ1-6|TRBV2|few|.
TGTGCCAGCTTCTTCGGCCCCTCGACTGGAGGCCCCCACTTT
CASFFGPSTGGPHF
>TRBJ2-2|TRBV4-1|.|.
TGCGCCAGCAGCCAAGTCTCTCGGACGGACAACACCGGGGAGCTGTTTTTT
CASSQVSRTDNTGELFF
>TRBJ2-2|TRBV13|few|.
TGTGCCAGCAGCCGGACAGTTAACACCGGGGAGCTGTTTTTT
CASSRTVNTGELFF
>TRBJ2-3|TRBV4-2|few|TRBD2
TGTGCCAGCAGCCAAGGACAACTAGCGGGGGGCACAGATACGCAGTATTTT
CASSQGQLAGGTDTQYF
>TRBJ1-1|TRBV7-9|.|.
TGTGCCAGCACTAAGCAGGGGCGGGACACTGAAGCTTTCTTT
CASTKQGRDTEAFF
>TRBJ2-1|TRBV9|few|.
TGTGCCAGCAGCGTAGGGGGGGATTCCTACAATGAGCAGTTCTTC
CASSVGGDSYNEQFF
>TRBJ1-1|TRBV5-1|.|.
TGCGCCAGCAGCTTGATGGGCGTAGAGGACACTGAAGCTTTCTTT
CASSLMGVEDTEAFF